The entry below gives a single TCR beta chain sequence along with its context. This clonotype has just a few counts. What antigen it recognizes has not been identified. Base qualities were left out, and no much larger clone turns up one base away. CDR1 and CDR2, per the germline V gene, are MNHEY and SVGEGT. Clipping removes 6 bases from V and 7 bases from J, with 4 as the unmatched junction base count. The CDR3 starts with the cysteine, ends with the phenylalanine, and has 15 residues. CDR3 DNA is the only sequence kept; it has 45 bases, read in frame from the first base. This sample was taken from a study of T cell repertoires in cytomegalovirus infection (dated by TCRdb to between 2018 and 2020). About the full investigation: Donor HLA type was relevant to the analysis, because carriage of CMV infection together with the matching HLA type was indicated by public TCR beta signatures. Study-wide findings and limitations: The ex vivo response was dominated by HLA-C-restricted CMV-specific TCR beta clonotypes, which also provided the single most frequent clonotype in two of eight donors. In both this cohort and an independent approximately 400-donor cohort, the cumulative frequency of public TCR beta family members distinguished carriers of CMV infection plus the relevant HLA type.

The instrument given in TCRdb is Illumina HiSeq 1500. The public reads were reprocessed in TCRdb via fastp at Q25 and MiXCR, keeping in-frame beta chains. Entries that share a CDR3 protein sequence are merged under the most common genes and DNA. The sample table holds tens of thousands of distinct CDR3 sequences, of which 20% to 25% were seen once. The leading ten clones occupy approximately 79% of the sample. Recombination linked TRBV6-2 or TRBV6-3 to TRBJ2-1; 15 junctional bases match TRBD2. Sample: PBMCs, sequenced either directly or after in vitro stimulation (not recorded which). This sequence was found in a human donor in good health (CMV status not recorded). Some clones in this sample may be carry-over from other donors' samples. The CDR3 protein sequence reads: CASSRGTSGRNEQFF. The bases are TGTGCCAGCAGCCGGGGGACTAGCGGGAGGAATGAGCAGTTCTTC.